The 32 T cell receptor beta chains given below trace back to one sample, sequenced in a study of cytomegalovirus exposure and HLA in healthy donors. The table came from immunoSEQ multiplex PCR; TCRdb's copy has only in-frame clones and leaves some out. Among 150,000 to 200,000 clones listed, around 80% were seen once. Sequenced sample: PBMCs. Receptors were obtained from a woman in her 30s in good health and CMV-seronegative.

The V gene is TRBV6-1, the J gene TRBJ2-2; possible D gene TRBD1, 6 bases. V shed 3 bases and J shed 0 bases, with 11 bases lying between them. The length of the CDR3 is 16 residues. Per germline, CDR1 MNHNS and CDR2 SASEGT. The CDR3 region is CASSEVAGANTGELFF. For the CDR3, the DNA is TGTGCCAGCAGTGAGGTAGCAGGGGCGAACACCGGGGAGCTGTTTTTT.

J is TRBJ2-3 and V is TRBV5-1; no definite D call. Germline loops: CDR1 SGHRS, CDR2 YFSETQ. V was trimmed by 6 bases and J by 7 bases, leaving 9 bases between them. This CDR3 contains 11 residues. The CDR3 DNA reads TGCGCCAGCACAGAAATAAATACGCAGTATTTT. Its protein is CASTEINTQYF.

The chain employs TRBV20-1 and TRBJ2-7; D is uncertain. Trimming removed 3 bases from V and 3 bases from J, with 6 bases in between. This CDR3 spans 11 amino acids. Germline V gene data show CDR1 as DFQATT and CDR2 as SNEGSKA (reference sequence). CDR3 region: CSARSSYEQYF. The CDR3 region has the DNA TGCAGTGCTAGGTCTAGCTACGAGCAGTACTTC.

This clone has a handful of counts. The J gene is TRBJ1-5, the V gene TRBV5-5, with 8 bases matching TRBD1. This CDR3 is 15 amino acids long. V shed 6 bases and J 3 bases; nucleotides not matched to a gene: 8. From germline, CDR1 is SGHKS and CDR2 YYEKEE (reference sequence). CDR3 sequence: CASTPGTGINQPQHF. DNA of the CDR3: TGTGCCAGCACCCCCGGGACAGGCATCAATCAGCCCCAGCATTTT.

This chain uses TRBV27 with TRBJ2-1; the match to TRBD2 covers 13 bases. V was pared by 3 bases and J by 2 bases, with 7 bases of the junction left unmatched. Germline CDR1 and CDR2: MNHEY and SMNVEV (reference sequence). The CDR3 length is 18 residues. The CDR3 region is CASSFSGLAGTTYNEQFF. As DNA, the CDR3 is TGTGCCAGCAGTTTCTCGGGACTAGCGGGAACGACCTACAATGAGCAGTTCTTC.

The CDR3 reads CASSLLGGPPDEQYF. The CDR3 DNA is TGTGCCAGCAGTTTGTTAGGAGGGCCCCCGGACGAGCAGTACTTC. The chain links TRBV27 to TRBJ2-7, with D possibly TRBD2 on 6 matching bases. V lost 3 bases, J lost 5 bases, and 17 bases lay in between. CDR1 is MNHEY and CDR2 is SMNVEV in the germline V gene (reference sequence). This CDR3 is 15 amino acids long.

The chain combines TRBV18 with TRBJ1-1; D is ambiguous. The V gene lost 6 bases and the J gene lost 3 bases, with 11 bases spanning the gap. The CDR3 consists of 13 residues. The germline V gene has CDR1 KGHSH and CDR2 LQKENI. The CDR3 nucleotides read TGTGCCAGCTCCCCCGGTTTTGACACTGAAGCTTTCTTT. As protein: CASSPGFDTEAFF.

The chain joins TRBV29-1 to TRBJ2-5; 7 bases fit TRBD2. J lost 5 bases, V lost 7 bases, and 7 bases had no gene match. The CDR3 runs to 12 residues. Germline CDR1 and CDR2: SQVTM and ANQGSEA. The CDR3 here is CSGQREGETQYF. CDR3 sequence (DNA): TGCAGCGGGCAAAGGGAGGGGGAGACCCAGTACTTC.

The chain couples TRBV6-5 to TRBJ2-6; a weak D match, TRBD1 (6 bases). The germline gives CDR1 MNHEY, CDR2 SVGAGI. V shed 4 bases and J shed 0 bases, with 10 bases lying between them. The CDR3 sequence is 16 residues long. The CDR3 reads CASSFRQASGANVLTF. The CDR3 nucleotides read TGTGCCAGCAGTTTTCGACAGGCCTCTGGGGCCAACGTCCTGACTTTC.

The genes are TRBV5-1 and TRBJ2-7, with a tentative D call TRBD2 (7 bases). The germline V and J ends were trimmed by 0 bases and 7 bases, with 17 bases remaining between them. The CDR3 contains 15 residues. Germline loops: CDR1 SGHRS, CDR2 YFSETQ. CDR3 nucleotide sequence: TGCGCCAGCAGCTTGGATGGGGGGGCCCTAGGGGAGCAGTACTTC. Translated: CASSLDGGALGEQYF.

The chain uses TRBV18 and TRBJ1-2; D is undetermined. Germline CDR1 and CDR2: KGHSH and LQKENI. The germline V and J ends were trimmed by 0 bases and 0 bases, with 5 bases remaining between them. The CDR3 runs to 14 residues. The CDR3 region has the DNA TGTGCCAGCTCACCACCCACAGCTAACTATGGCTACACCTTC. This gives the protein CASSPPTANYGYTF.

The chain couples TRBV30 to TRBJ2-7, with D maybe TRBD1 (6 bases). The V and J ends lost 4 bases and 2 bases respectively, with 12 bases between them. CDR1 is GTSNPN, CDR2 SVGIG, per germline (reference sequence). This CDR3 is 13 amino acids long. CDR3 residues: CAWNRVRTYEQYF. The CDR3 region has the DNA TGTGCCTGGAACAGGGTCCGAACCTACGAGCAGTACTTC.

V and J are TRBV30 and TRBJ1-2; D ambiguous. Germline V gives CDR1 GTSNPN, CDR2 SVGIG (reference sequence). Trimming stripped 1 base from V and 3 bases from J, with 9 bases between. This CDR3 comprises 13 residues. DNA for the CDR3: TGTGCCTGGAGTGCGGGGTTTGACTATGGCTACACCTTC. This sequence encodes CAWSAGFDYGYTF.

The chain couples TRBV6-5 to TRBJ1-2, with 9 bases that match TRBD1. This CDR3 spans 14 amino acids. V lost 5 bases, J lost 0 bases, and 1 base stayed unmatched. CDR1 is MNHEY and CDR2 is SVGAGI in the germline V gene. CDR3 protein: CASSGQGTNYGYTF. In DNA, the CDR3 is TGTGCCAGCAGTGGACAGGGGACTAACTATGGCTACACCTTC.

There are a few counts of this clone. The chain employs TRBV30 and TRBJ2-7, with D perhaps matching TRBD1 (5 bases). The CDR3 is 11 amino acids. Trimming left V 3 bases short and J 6 bases short, with 9 bases between. Looked up from germline, CDR1 is GTSNPN and CDR2 is SVGIG (reference sequence). The CDR3 spells CAWSAGPEQYF. The CDR3, as DNA: TGTGCCTGGAGCGCAGGGCCCGAGCAGTACTTC.

The V call is TRBV29-1, the J call TRBJ1-5; TRBD1 aligns across 11 bases. The CDR3 spans 13 residues. V was clipped by 6 bases and J by 4 bases; unmatched bases: 2. CDR1 is SQVTM and CDR2 is ANQGSEA in the germline V gene. The CDR3 is CSVRDRGNQPQHF. CDR3 coding DNA: TGCAGCGTCCGGGACAGGGGGAATCAGCCCCAGCATTTT.

V and J are TRBV18 and TRBJ1-1; D is perhaps TRBD1 (5 bases). V lost 2 bases, J lost 1 base, and 14 bases lay in between. Looked up from germline, CDR1 is KGHSH and CDR2 is LQKENI. The CDR3 runs to 16 residues. The CDR3 here is CASSPRGYTENTEAFF. Here the CDR3 DNA reads TGTGCCAGCTCACCAAGGGGATACACCGAGAACACTGAAGCTTTCTTT.

For this clone: Other DNA sequences of this sample code for an identical CDR3. The chain uses TRBV27 and TRBJ1-2, with 7 bases matching TRBD1. With V trimmed by 3 bases and J by 5 bases, 3 bases remained unmatched. CDR1 is MNHEY and CDR2 is SMNVEV in the germline V gene (reference sequence). The CDR3 totals 13 residues. CDR3 in DNA: TGTGCCAGCAGTTTGGGCAGGGGGTATGGCTACACCTTC. It translates to CASSLGRGYGYTF.

In DNA, the CDR3 is TGCGCCAGCAGCGTCTTAGCGGGAGGGCCTTACAATGAGCAGTTCTTC. This sequence encodes CASSVLAGGPYNEQFF. V gene TRBV5-1 combines with J gene TRBJ2-1; TRBD2 agrees at 11 bases. The CDR3 is made up of 16 amino acids. From germline, CDR1 is SGHRS and CDR2 YFSETQ. V was clipped by 4 bases and J by 4 bases; unmatched bases: 7.

The chain combines TRBV5-1 with TRBJ2-7, with TRBD1 identical over 9 bases. The germline gives CDR1 SGHRS, CDR2 YFSETQ. The CDR3 extends over 13 amino acids. V gave up 4 bases and J gave up 5 bases; unmatched junction bases: 4. The CDR3 here is CASSRDRENEQYF. CDR3 in DNA: TGCGCCAGCAGCCGGGACAGGGAGAACGAGCAGTACTTC.

The CDR3 DNA sequence: TGTGCCAGCAGTTACGACACTTCTGAGCCCCAGCATTTT. Its protein product is CASSYDTSEPQHF. This chain uses TRBV6-5 with TRBJ1-5; D gene unclear. V shed 2 bases and J shed 8 bases, with 10 bases lying between them. Germline assignment: CDR1 MNHEY and CDR2 SVGAGI. This CDR3 has 13 amino acids.

The chain employs TRBV6-1 and TRBJ1-1; no definite D call. The germline V and J ends were trimmed by 4 bases and 5 bases, with 14 bases remaining between them. This CDR3 has 14 amino acids. Looked up from germline, CDR1 is MNHNS and CDR2 is SASEGT. The CDR3 reads CASSGAPTFTEAFF. The CDR3 DNA sequence: TGTGCCAGCAGTGGGGCCCCTACCTTTACTGAAGCTTTCTTT.

The chain uses TRBV5-1 and TRBJ1-1, with D possibly matching TRBD1 (5 bases). The CDR3 length is 14 residues. V lost 2 bases, J lost 8 bases, and 16 bases lay in between. CDR1 is SGHRS, CDR2 YFSETQ, per germline. The CDR3 loop reads CASSFLGGSSEAFF. DNA of the CDR3: TGCGCCAGCAGCTTTCTCGGGGGAAGCTCCGAAGCTTTCTTT.

V is TRBV5-1 and J is TRBJ1-2; perhaps TRBD1 as D (6 bases). The CDR3 spans 15 residues. V was clipped by 1 base and J by 4 bases, with 14 bases between them. The germline CDR1 and CDR2 sequences are SGHRS and YFSETQ. The CDR3 DNA reads TGCGCCAGCAGCTTGTACAGGGATCGGACCTATGGCTACACCTTC. Its translation is CASSLYRDRTYGYTF.

The chain links TRBV18 to TRBJ1-5; the D gene is possibly TRBD1 (6 bases). CDR3 length: 15 amino acids. Trimming stripped 1 base from V and 4 bases from J, with 11 bases between. Germline V gene sequence: CDR1 KGHSH, CDR2 LQKENI. CDR3 nucleotides: TGTGCCAGCTCACCACAGCAGGGGCGGAATCAGCCCCAGCATTTT. The encoded protein is CASSPQQGRNQPQHF.

V gene TRBV19 combines with J gene TRBJ1-4; 10 bases agree with TRBD1. Germline CDR1 LNHDA, CDR2 SQIVND (reference sequence). The CDR3 length is 16 residues. V trimming: 6 bases; J trimming: 4 bases; junction bases outside the gene matches: 8. The CDR3 loop is CASSDRGLASNEKLFF. Written as DNA, the CDR3 is TGTGCCAGTAGCGACAGGGGGCTGGCTAGTAATGAAAAACTGTTTTTT.

V is TRBV6-5 and J is TRBJ2-1; 7 bases align to TRBD2. Germline V CDR1 and CDR2: MNHEY, SVGAGI. V dropped 8 bases and J dropped 3; count of bases not matched to a gene: 4. The CDR3 sequence is 13 residues long. CDR3 amino acids: CASSGTNYNEQFF. CDR3 nucleotide sequence: TGTGCCAGCTCCGGGACTAACTACAATGAGCAGTTCTTC.

The chain has TRBV11-2 and TRBJ2-7; no clear D gene. Trimming cost V 1 base and J 5 bases, with 9 bases left between them. This CDR3 has 13 residues. Germline-derived CDR1 and CDR2 are SGHAT and FQNNGV. The CDR3 loop reads CASSLVRLHEQYF. CDR3 coding DNA: TGTGCCAGCAGCTTAGTCCGGTTGCACGAGCAGTACTTC.

V and J are TRBV6-1 and TRBJ1-5, with 7 bases fitting TRBD1. This CDR3 spans 15 amino acids. CDR1 and CDR2 from the germline V gene are MNHNS and SASEGT. Trimming cost V 2 bases and J 3 bases; bases outside gene matches: 4. CDR3 DNA: TGTGCCAGCAGTGAAAACAGGGGACCCAATCAGCCCCAGCATTTT. This encodes CASSENRGPNQPQHF.

This clone appeared a single time. The chain employs TRBV27 and TRBJ1-2; D not resolved. The CDR3 extends over 15 amino acids. Trimming took 3 bases from V and 0 from J, leaving 11 bases between them. Germline V lookup: CDR1 MNHEY, CDR2 SMNVEV (reference sequence). The CDR3 loop is CASSFALEANYGYTF. The CDR3 DNA sequence: TGTGCCAGCAGTTTTGCCCTAGAAGCTAACTATGGCTACACCTTC.

Details on this clone: At one of its ends the junction is not consistent with the germline gene, which may arise from a read error. This sequence joins TRBV7-3 and TRBJ2-5, with no clear D. The CDR3 has 14 amino acids. The germline V gene encodes CDR1 SGHTA and CDR2 FQGTGA. Here the CDR3 DNA reads TGTGCCAGCAGCTTTTCCCCTCGACAAGGGACCCAGTACTTC. This translates into CASSFSPRQGTQYF.

The chain is built from TRBV5-1 and TRBJ1-2; D may be TRBD1 (6 bases). Germline CDR1 SGHRS, CDR2 YFSETQ. This CDR3 region has 13 residues. V gave up 4 bases and J gave up 8 bases, with 15 bases separating them. The CDR3 coding sequence is TGCGCCAGCAGCCCCACGCCAGGGGAGGGCTACACCTTC. Amino acid sequence: CASSPTPGEGYTF.